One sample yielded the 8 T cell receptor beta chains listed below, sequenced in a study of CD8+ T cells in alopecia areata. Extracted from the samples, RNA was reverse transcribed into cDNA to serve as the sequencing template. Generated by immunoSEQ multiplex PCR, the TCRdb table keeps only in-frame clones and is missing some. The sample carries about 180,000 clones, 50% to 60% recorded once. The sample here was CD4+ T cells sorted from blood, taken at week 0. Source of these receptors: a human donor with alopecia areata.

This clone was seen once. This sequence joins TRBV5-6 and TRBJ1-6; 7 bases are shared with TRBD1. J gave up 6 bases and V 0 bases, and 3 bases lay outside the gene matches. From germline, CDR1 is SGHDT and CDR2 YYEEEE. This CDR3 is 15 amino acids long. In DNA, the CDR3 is TGTGCCAGCAGCTTGGGGGACAGACTTAATTCACCCCTCCACTTT. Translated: CASSLGDRLNSPLHF.

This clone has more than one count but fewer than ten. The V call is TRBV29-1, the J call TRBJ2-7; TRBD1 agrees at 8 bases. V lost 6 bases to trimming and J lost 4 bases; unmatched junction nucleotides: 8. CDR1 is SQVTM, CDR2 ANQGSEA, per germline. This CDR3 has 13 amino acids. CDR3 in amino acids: CSVSDRDRYEQYF. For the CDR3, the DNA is TGCAGCGTATCGGACAGGGATCGGTACGAGCAGTACTTC.

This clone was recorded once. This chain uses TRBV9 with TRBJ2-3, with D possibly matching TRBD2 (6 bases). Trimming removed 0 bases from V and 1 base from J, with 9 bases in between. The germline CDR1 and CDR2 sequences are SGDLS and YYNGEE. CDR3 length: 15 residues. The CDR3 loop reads CASSVAPGGTDTQYF. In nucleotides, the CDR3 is TGTGCCAGCAGCGTAGCCCCGGGGGGCACAGATACGCAGTATTTT.

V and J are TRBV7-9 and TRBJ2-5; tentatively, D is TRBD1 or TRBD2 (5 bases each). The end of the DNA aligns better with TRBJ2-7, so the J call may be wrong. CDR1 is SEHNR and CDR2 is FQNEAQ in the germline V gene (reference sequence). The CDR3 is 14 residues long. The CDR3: CASSLALGGYEQYF. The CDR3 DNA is TGTGCCAGCAGCTTAGCGCTTGGGGGATACGAGCAGTACTTC.

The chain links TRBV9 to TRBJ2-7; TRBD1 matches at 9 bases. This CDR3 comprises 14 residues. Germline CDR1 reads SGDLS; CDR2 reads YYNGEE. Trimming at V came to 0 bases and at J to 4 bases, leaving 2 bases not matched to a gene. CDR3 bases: TGTGCCAGCAGCGTAGGGGACAGGGAATACGAGCAGTACTTC. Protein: CASSVGDREYEQYF.

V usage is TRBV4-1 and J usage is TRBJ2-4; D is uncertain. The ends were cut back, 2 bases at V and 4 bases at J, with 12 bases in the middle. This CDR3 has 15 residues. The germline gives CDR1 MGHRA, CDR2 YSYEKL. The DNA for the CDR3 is TGCGCCAGCAGCCAATCGGATAGGCGGAAAAACATTCAGTACTTC. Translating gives CASSQSDRRKNIQYF.

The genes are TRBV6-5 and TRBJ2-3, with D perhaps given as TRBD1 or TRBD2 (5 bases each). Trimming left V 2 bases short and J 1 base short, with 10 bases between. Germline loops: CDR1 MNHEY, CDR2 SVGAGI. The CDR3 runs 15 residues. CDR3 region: CASSYVVGGTDTQYF. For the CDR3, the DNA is TGTGCCAGCAGTTACGTTGTGGGGGGCACAGATACGCAGTATTTT.

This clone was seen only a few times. CDR3 in DNA: TGTGCCAGCAGTCCCTGGGGGTCAGCCCAAGAGACCCAGTACTTC. It specifies CASSPWGSAQETQYF. The chain combines TRBV27 with TRBJ2-5; D may correspond to TRBD1 or TRBD2 (5 bases each). CDR1 and CDR2 (germline): MNHEY, SMNVEV (reference sequence). The germline V and J ends were trimmed by 5 bases and 1 base, with 14 bases remaining between them. The CDR3 is 15 amino acids.